This T cell receptor beta chain derives from a study of CD8+ T cells in alopecia areata. Trimming took off 0 bases at V and 1 base at J, with 10 bases between the two ends. The CDR3 has 16 residues. The germline V gene has CDR1 SGHDN and CDR2 FVKESK. This clone has more than one count but fewer than ten. Following extraction, RNA underwent reverse transcription to cDNA, which served as the sequencing template. Measured with immunoSEQ multiplex PCR; TCRdb has only the in-frame clones, and not every one. The table includes about 180,000 clones, 40% to 65% detected once. The treatment is: oral pan-JAK inhibitor, 5-10 mg twice daily.

Source: CD8+ T cells sorted from blood, taken around week 53, from a patient treated with tofacitinib. The chain recombines TRBV14 with TRBJ2-1; D uncertain. This receptor was obtained from a human donor with alopecia areata. The CDR3 protein is CASSQEAAASYNEQFF. The CDR3 coding sequence is TGTGCCAGCAGCCAAGAGGCGGCGGCTTCCTACAATGAGCAGTTCTTC.